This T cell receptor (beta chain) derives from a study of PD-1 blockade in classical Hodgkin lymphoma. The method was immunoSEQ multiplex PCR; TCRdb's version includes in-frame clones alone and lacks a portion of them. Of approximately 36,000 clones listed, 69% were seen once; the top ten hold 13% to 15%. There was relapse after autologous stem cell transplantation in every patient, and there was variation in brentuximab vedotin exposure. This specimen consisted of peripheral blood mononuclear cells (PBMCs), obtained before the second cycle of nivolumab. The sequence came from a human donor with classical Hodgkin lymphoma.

The CDR3 sequence: CASSGKGATEKLFF. DNA for the CDR3: TGTGCCAGTAGTGGCAAGGGGGCTACTGAAAAACTGTTTTTT. The chain recombines TRBV19 with TRBJ1-4; 7 bases agree with TRBD1. CDR1 is LNHDA, CDR2 SQIVND, per germline (reference sequence). The CDR3 runs 14 residues. J was trimmed by 7 bases and V by 5 bases; bases with no gene match: 7.